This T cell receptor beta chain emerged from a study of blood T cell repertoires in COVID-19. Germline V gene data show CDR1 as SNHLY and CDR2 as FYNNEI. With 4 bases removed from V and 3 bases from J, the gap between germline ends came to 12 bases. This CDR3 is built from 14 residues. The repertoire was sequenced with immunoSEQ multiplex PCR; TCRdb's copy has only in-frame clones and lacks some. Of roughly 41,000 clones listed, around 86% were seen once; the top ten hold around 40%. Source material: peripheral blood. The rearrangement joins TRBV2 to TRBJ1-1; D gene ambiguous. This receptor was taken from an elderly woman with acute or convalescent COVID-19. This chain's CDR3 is CASSGPGRDTEAFF. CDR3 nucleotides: TGTGCCAGCAGTGGGCCCGGGCGGGACACTGAAGCTTTCTTT. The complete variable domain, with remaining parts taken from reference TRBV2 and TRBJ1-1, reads EPEVTQTPSHQVTQMGQEVILRCVPISNHLYFYWYRQILGQKVEFLVSFYNNEISEKSEIFDDQFSVERPDGSNFTLKIRSTKLEDSAMYFCASSGPGRDTEAFFGQGTRLTVV.